The entry below describes one TCR beta chain. What it recognizes is unknown. These data originate in a study of shared clonotypes between healthy human individuals. Study-wide context: Researchers drew samples from two women and a few men aged 18 to 49. Notes on the study in general: Sorted-subset sequencing, rarefaction showed, was incomplete despite large depth.

In replicate PCRs of sorted subsets, approximately 210 ng DNA, approximately 30,000 T cell genomes, was used. Profiling relied on immunoSEQ multiplex PCR, and the TCRdb table lists in-frame clones only, not all of them. This table has over a million clones, approximately 98% appearing once. The receptor was isolated from a man younger than 40 in good health. The source material was naive CD4+ T cells sorted from blood. Sample subset: CD45RA+ positively selected.

This CDR3 is CASSFPGGYYEQYF. In DNA, the CDR3 is TGTGCCAGCAGCTTCCCAGGGGGCTACTACGAGCAGTACTTC. The chain has TRBV5-5 and TRBJ2-7; 8 positions agree with TRBD1. V gave up 2 bases and J gave up 3 bases; unmatched junction bases: 4. CDR1 and CDR2 (germline): SGHKS, YYEKEE (reference sequence). There are 14 residues in the CDR3.